The T cell receptor beta chain described here comes from a study of cytomegalovirus exposure and HLA in healthy donors. The CDR3 loop spans 15 amino acids. The V gene's germline CDR1 is SGDLS and CDR2 YYNGEE. V trimming: 4 bases; J trimming: 6 bases; junction bases outside the gene matches: 10. Vbeta (60) and Jbeta (13) primers were used in the PCR. Using immunoSEQ multiplex PCR, the repertoire was profiled, and TCRdb retains in-frame clones only, with some absent. The repertoire table contains 45,000 to 55,000 clones. This receptor was taken from a woman between 45 and 60 years old in good health and CMV-seropositive. V gene TRBV9 combines with J gene TRBJ2-1; 7 bases fit TRBD2. The sequencing input was PBMCs. The CDR3 spells CASSPGEGRVNEQFF. The CDR3, as DNA: TGTGCCAGCAGCCCTGGGGAGGGAAGAGTCAATGAGCAGTTCTTC.